This entry lists 10 T cell receptor beta chains sequenced from one sample in a study of T cells in women clearing cervical HPV infection (dated by TCRdb to the late 2010s). Libraries were prepared through the immunoSEQ multiplex PCR assay. TCRdb carries this immuneACCESS record with in-frame sequences only. Its versions omit some clonotypes, under half of them owing to an unresolved V gene in the studies checked, with the rest unexplained. The sample table holds under 45,000 clones. The top ten constitute under 6.5% of the sample. The material sequenced was blood buffy coat. All receptors derive from a woman between 18 and 75 years old with a cervical HPV16 infection that either progressed to CIN3+ or cleared (not recorded which).

Remarks on this clone: The read gets to within 3 residues of the CDR3 end, and the germline J gene fills in the rest. This chain links TRBV28 with TRBJ2-7, with TRBD1 identical over 9 bases. The CDR3 has 14 amino acids. Trimming took 6 bases from V and 2 from J; bases not matched to a gene: 5. Germline lookup yields CDR1 MDHEN and CDR2 SYDVKM. CDR3 in amino acids: CASRPGTGTYEQYF. The covered CDR3 bases are TGTGCCAGCAGGCCCGGGACAGGGACCTACGAG.

About this clone itself: The observed sequence ends 3 residues before the CDR3 terminus, with the missing tail filled in from the germline J gene. J is TRBJ1-2 and V is TRBV18, with D maybe TRBD1 (6 bases). The CDR3 has 14 residues. CDR1 KGHSH and CDR2 LQKENI come from the germline V gene. CDR3 sequence reads: CASGMDSLLRDYTF. The DNA read from the CDR3 is TGTGCCAGTGGGATGGACAGTCTACTCCGCGAC.

About this clone: With the read ending 3 residues before the CDR3 end, the germline J gene is used to fill in that end. V usage is TRBV19 and J usage is TRBJ1-6; D not resolved. CDR1 and CDR2 from the germline V gene are LNHDA and SQIVND (reference sequence). CDR3 length: 17 residues. V gave up 5 bases and J gave up 0 bases, with 14 bases separating them. The sequenced part of the CDR3 DNA is TGTGCCAGTAGTGCCCCCGGCCCTAGCTCCTATAATTCACCC. Protein: CASSAPGPSSYNSP. The complete CDR3 sequence is CASSAPGPSSYNSPLHF.

Turning to this clone: The read halts 3 residues ahead of the CDR3 end, with the missing end drawn from the germline J gene. This chain links TRBV7-3 with TRBJ2-2, with 9 bases matching TRBD1. The germline V gene encodes CDR1 SGHTA and CDR2 FQGTGA. The CDR3 is made up of 18 amino acids. The junction had 11 bases not matched to a gene; V was cut back by 1 base and J by 5 bases. The covered CDR3 bases are TGTGCCAGCAGCTTAAACCCTATCCGGACAGGGGTGACCGGGGAG. It encodes CASSLNPIRTGVTGE. The entire CDR3 is CASSLNPIRTGVTGELFF.

On this clone itself: Sequencing ends 3 residues short of the CDR3 end; the germline J gene provides the rest. This chain joins TRBV30 and TRBJ1-2; D unclear. The CDR3 loop spans 16 amino acids. Germline V gene data show CDR1 as GTSNPN and CDR2 as SVGIG (reference sequence). This chain's CDR3 is CAWSVLAGATTDTYTF. Partial CDR3 DNA: TGTGCCTGGAGTGTACTAGCGGGAGCCACCACAGATACC.

Details on this clone: The CDR3 extends 3 residues past the end of the read, so its final part is completed from the germline J gene. V gene TRBV16 combines with J gene TRBJ2-7; maybe TRBD1 (6 bases). V was shortened by 4 bases and J by 5 bases, with 18 bases between the two germline ends. The CDR3 totals 15 residues. CDR1 and CDR2 (germline): KGHSY, FQNENV. CDR3 residues: CASSPRGGIGNEQYF. CDR3 DNA, as far as it was read: TGTGCCAGCAGCCCCCGAGGGGGAATAGGGAACGAG.

Remarks on this clone: From the germline J gene comes the end of the CDR3, since the read stops 3 residues before it. The rearrangement uses TRBV28 and TRBJ2-6; the D gene is possibly TRBD1 (6 bases). V was cut by 6 bases and J by 1 base, with 10 bases left in between. There are 15 residues in the CDR3. Germline assignment: CDR1 MDHEN and CDR2 SYDVKM. The CDR3 is CASRETGSGANVLTF. The sequenced part of the CDR3 DNA is TGTGCCAGCAGGGAAACAGGGTCTGGGGCCAACGTC.

Partial CDR3 DNA: TGTGCCAGCAGCCAAGGGATCGGGAACTATGGC. Translation gives CASSQGIGNYG. The CDR3 in full is CASSQGIGNYGYTF. The genes are TRBV14 and TRBJ1-2; D is unclear. The read comes to an end 3 residues before the CDR3 does, leaving the germline J gene to fill in the end. Germline-derived CDR1 and CDR2 are SGHDN and FVKESK. CDR3 length equals 14 residues. Trimming left V 1 base short and J 2 bases short, with 8 bases between.

Comment on this clone: Read coverage stops 3 residues before the CDR3 terminus; the germline J gene supplies the remainder. The gene calls are TRBV20-1 and TRBJ1-1; tentatively, D is TRBD1 (6 bases). Trimming removed 7 bases at V and 4 bases at J, with 19 bases between. The germline V gene encodes CDR1 DFQATT and CDR2 SNEGSKA (reference sequence). This CDR3 has 14 amino acids. The CDR3 loop is CSEQGKVGSTEAFF. CDR3 DNA, as far as it was read: TGCAGTGAACAGGGAAAGGTCGGAAGCACTGAA.

Notes on this clone: The read terminates 3 residues ahead of where the CDR3 ends, so the germline J gene completes it. The V and J genes are TRBV19 and TRBJ1-2; TRBD1 matches at 7 bases. CDR1 is LNHDA and CDR2 is SQIVND in the germline V gene (reference sequence). The CDR3 sequence is 14 residues long. The CDR3 loop is CASSYRGSAYDYTF. The part of the CDR3 DNA that was read is TGTGCCAGTAGCTACAGGGGCTCAGCCTACGAC.